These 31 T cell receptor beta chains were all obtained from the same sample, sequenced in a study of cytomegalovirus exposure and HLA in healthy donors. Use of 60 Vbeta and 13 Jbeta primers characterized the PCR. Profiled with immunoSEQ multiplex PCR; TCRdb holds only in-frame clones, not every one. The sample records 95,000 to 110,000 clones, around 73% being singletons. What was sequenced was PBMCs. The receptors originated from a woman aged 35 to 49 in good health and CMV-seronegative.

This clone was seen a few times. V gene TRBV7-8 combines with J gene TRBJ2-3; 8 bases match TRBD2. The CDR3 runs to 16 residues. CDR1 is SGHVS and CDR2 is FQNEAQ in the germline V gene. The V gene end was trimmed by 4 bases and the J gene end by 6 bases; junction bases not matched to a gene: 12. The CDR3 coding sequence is TGTGCCAGCAGCTGGAGAACTAGCGGAGCAGGGGATACGCAGTATTTT. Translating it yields CASSWRTSGAGDTQYF.

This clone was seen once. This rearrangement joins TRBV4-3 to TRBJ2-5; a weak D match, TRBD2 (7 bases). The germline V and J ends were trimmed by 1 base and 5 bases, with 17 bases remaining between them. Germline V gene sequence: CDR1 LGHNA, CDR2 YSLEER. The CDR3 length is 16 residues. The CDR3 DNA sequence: TGCGCCAGCAGCCAAGTGTGGTCACAGGGAGGGGAGACCCAGTACTTC. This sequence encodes CASSQVWSQGGETQYF.

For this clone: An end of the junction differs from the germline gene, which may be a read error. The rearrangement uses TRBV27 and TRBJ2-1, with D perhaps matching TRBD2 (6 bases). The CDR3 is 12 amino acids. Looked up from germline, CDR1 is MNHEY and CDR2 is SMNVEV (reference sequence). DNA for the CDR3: TGTGCCAGCAGTGCGGGACGGACTCCCTTACTCTTC. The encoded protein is CASSAGRTPLLF.

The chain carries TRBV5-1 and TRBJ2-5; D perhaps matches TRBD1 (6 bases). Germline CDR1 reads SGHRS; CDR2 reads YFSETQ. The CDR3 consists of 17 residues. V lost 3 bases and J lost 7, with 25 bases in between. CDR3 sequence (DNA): TGCGCCAGCAGCTATTCGGGTGGGGGCCACCAAGTTGGGACCCAGTACTTC. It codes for CASSYSGGGHQVGTQYF.

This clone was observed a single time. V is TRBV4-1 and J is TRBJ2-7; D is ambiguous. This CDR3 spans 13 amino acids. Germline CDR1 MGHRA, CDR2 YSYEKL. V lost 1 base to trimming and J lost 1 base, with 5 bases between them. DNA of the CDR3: TGCGCCAGCAGCCAAGGACTGTCCTACGAGCAGTACTTC. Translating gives CASSQGLSYEQYF.

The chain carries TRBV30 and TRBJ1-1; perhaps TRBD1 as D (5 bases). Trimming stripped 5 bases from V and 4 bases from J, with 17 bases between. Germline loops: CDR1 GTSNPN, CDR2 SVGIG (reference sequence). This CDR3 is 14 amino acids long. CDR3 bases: TGTGCCTGGGAATTCCAGGGAATTAGCACTGAAGCTTTCTTT. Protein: CAWEFQGISTEAFF.

The CDR3 region is CASTIWGLEGLDEQFF. CDR3 DNA sequence: TGTGCCAGCACCATTTGGGGACTGGAGGGCCTCGATGAGCAGTTCTTC. V and J are TRBV7-2 and TRBJ2-1; D might be TRBD2 (6 bases). V lost 7 bases to trimming and J lost 8 bases, with 24 bases between them. This CDR3 is built from 16 residues. CDR1 is SGHTA and CDR2 is FQGNSA in the germline V gene.

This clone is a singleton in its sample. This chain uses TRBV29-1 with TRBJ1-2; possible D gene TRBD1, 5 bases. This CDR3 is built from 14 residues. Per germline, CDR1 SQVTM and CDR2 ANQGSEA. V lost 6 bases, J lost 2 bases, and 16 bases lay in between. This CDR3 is CSVKYITGNYGYTF. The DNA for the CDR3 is TGCAGCGTCAAATATATTACAGGAAACTATGGCTACACCTTC.

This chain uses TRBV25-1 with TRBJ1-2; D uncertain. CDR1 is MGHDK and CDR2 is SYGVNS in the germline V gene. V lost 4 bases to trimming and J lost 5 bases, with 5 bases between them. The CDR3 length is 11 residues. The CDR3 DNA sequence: TGTGCCAGCAGTGCCGGGTATGGCTACACCTTC. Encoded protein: CASSAGYGYTF.

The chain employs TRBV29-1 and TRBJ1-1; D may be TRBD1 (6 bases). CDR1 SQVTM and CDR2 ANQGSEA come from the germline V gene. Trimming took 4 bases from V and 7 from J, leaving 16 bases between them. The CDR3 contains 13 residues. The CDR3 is CSVARKGDGEAFF. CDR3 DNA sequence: TGCAGCGTTGCGAGGAAGGGGGATGGTGAAGCTTTCTTT.

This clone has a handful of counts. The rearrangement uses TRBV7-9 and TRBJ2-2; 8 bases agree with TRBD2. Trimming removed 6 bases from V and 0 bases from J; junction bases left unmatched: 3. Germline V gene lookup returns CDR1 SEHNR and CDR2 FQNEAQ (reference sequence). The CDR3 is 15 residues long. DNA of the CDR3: TGTGCCAGCAGACTGGGACTAGCGAACACCGGGGAGCTGTTTTTT. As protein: CASRLGLANTGELFF.

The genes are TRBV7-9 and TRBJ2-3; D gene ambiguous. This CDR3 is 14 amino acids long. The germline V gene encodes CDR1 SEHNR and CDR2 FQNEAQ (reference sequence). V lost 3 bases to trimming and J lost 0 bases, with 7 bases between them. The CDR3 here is CASSFRQSTDTQYF. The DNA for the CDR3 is TGTGCCAGCAGCTTTCGCCAGAGCACAGATACGCAGTATTTT.

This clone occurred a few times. CDR3 coding DNA: TGTGCCACCAGCAACGGGTATCGGACCCAGTACTTC. It yields the protein CATSNGYRTQYF. The chain is built from TRBV15 and TRBJ2-5; D unresolved. V was clipped by 4 bases and J by 7 bases, with 10 bases between them. From germline, CDR1 is LNHNV and CDR2 YYDKDF (reference sequence). This CDR3 is 12 amino acids long.

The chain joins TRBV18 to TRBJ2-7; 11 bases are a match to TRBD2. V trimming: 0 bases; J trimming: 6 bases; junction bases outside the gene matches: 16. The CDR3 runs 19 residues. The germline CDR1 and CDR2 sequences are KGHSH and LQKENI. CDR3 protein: CASSPPFLAGGRIRLEQYF. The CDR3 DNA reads TGTGCCAGCTCACCACCCTTCCTAGCGGGAGGCCGAATTCGTCTCGAGCAGTACTTC.

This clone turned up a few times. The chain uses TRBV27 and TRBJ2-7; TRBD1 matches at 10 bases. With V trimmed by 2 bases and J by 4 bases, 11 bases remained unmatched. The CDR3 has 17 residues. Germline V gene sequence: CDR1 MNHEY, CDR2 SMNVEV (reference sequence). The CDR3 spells CASSLGAPGQGWYEQYF. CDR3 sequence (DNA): TGTGCCAGCAGTTTAGGGGCGCCGGGACAGGGGTGGTACGAGCAGTACTTC.

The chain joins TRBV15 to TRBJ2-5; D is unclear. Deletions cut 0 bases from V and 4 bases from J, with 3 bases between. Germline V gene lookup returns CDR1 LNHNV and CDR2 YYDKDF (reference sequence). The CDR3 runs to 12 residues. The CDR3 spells CATSRDLETQYF. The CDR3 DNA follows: TGTGCCACCAGCAGAGATCTAGAGACCCAGTACTTC.

This CDR3 reads CASSPTGAGYEQYF. CDR3 nucleotide sequence: TGCGCCAGCAGCCCGACAGGGGCGGGGTACGAGCAGTACTTC. This chain joins TRBV4-1 and TRBJ2-5; TRBD1 matches 8 bases. Gene TRBJ2-7 matches the end of the DNA better, so the J call may be wrong. The CDR3 covers 14 residues. Germline V CDR1 and CDR2: MGHRA, YSYEKL.

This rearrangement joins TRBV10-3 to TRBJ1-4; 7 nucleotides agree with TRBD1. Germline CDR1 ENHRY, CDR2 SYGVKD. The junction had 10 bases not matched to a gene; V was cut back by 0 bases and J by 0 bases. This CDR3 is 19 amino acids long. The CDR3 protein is CAISESAGQDYPTNEKLFF. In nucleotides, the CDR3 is TGTGCCATCAGTGAGTCAGCAGGACAGGACTATCCAACTAATGAAAAACTGTTTTTT.

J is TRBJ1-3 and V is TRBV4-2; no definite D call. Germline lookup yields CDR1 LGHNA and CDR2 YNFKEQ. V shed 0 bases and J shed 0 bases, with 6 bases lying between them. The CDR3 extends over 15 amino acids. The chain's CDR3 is CASSQESSSGNTIYF. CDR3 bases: TGTGCCAGCAGCCAAGAATCCAGCTCTGGAAACACCATATATTTT.

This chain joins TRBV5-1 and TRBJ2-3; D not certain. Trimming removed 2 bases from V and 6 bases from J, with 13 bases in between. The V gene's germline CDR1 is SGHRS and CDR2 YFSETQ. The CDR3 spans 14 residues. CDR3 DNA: TGCGCCAGCAGCTTAGTCAGGCCTGATGATACGCAGTATTTT. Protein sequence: CASSLVRPDDTQYF.

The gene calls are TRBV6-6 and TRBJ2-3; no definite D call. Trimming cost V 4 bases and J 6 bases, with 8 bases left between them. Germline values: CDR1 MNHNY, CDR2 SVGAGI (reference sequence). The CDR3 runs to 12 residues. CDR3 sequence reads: CASSFLSDTQYF. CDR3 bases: TGTGCCAGCAGTTTCCTGTCGGATACGCAGTATTTT.

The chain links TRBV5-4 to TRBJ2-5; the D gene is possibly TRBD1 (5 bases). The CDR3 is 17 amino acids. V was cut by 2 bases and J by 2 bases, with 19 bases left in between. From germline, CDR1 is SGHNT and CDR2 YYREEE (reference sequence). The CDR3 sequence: CASSLGLQDIGQETQYF. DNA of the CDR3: TGTGCCAGCAGCTTAGGGTTACAGGACATTGGGCAAGAGACCCAGTACTTC.

CDR3 loop: CASSRDWGDEQYF. DNA for the CDR3: TGTGCCAGCAGCCGAGACTGGGGGGACGAGCAGTACTTC. The rearrangement uses TRBV7-2 and TRBJ2-7, with D perhaps TRBD2 (6 bases). The CDR3 spans 13 residues. Between the trimmed V and J ends, which lost 5 bases and 5 bases, there was a span of 13 bases. In germline, CDR1 is SGHTA, CDR2 FQGNSA. The full variable domain, rest sourced from reference TRBV7-2 and TRBJ2-7, is GAGVSQSPSNKVTEKGKDVELRCDPISGHTALYWYRQSLGQGLEFLIYFQGNSAPDKSGLPSDRFSAERTGGSVSTLTIQRTQQEDSAVYLCASSRDWGDEQYFGPGTRLTVT.

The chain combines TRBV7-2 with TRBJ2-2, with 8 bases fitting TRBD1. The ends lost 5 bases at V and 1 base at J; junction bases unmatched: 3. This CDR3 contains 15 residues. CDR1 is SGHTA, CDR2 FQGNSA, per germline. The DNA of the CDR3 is TGTGCCAGCAGCGCGGGACAGGTGAACACCGGGGAGCTGTTTTTT. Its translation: CASSAGQVNTGELFF.

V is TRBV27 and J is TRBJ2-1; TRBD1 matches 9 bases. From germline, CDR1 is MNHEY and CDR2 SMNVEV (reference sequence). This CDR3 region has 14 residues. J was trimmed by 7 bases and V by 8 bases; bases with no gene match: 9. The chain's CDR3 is CASGHSGTGNEQFF. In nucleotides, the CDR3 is TGTGCCAGCGGACACTCCGGGACAGGGAATGAGCAGTTCTTC.

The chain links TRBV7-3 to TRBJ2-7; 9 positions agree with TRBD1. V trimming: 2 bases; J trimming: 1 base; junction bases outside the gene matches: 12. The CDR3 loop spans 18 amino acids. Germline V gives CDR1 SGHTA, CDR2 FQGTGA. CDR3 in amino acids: CASSLVPPGQGRSYEQYF. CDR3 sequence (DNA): TGTGCCAGCAGCTTAGTTCCCCCGGGACAGGGTAGGTCCTACGAGCAGTACTTC.

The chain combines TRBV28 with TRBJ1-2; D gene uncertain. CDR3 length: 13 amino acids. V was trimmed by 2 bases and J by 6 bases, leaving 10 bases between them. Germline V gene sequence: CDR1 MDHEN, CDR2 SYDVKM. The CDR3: CASSLQSGNGYTF. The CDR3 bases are TGTGCCAGCAGTTTACAGTCGGGTAATGGCTACACCTTC.

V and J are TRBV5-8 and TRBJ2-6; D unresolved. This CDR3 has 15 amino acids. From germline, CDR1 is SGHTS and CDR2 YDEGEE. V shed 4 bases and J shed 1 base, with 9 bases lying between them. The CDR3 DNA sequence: TGTGCCAGCAGCAAAGACAAATCTGGGGCCAACGTCCTGACTTTC. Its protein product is CASSKDKSGANVLTF.

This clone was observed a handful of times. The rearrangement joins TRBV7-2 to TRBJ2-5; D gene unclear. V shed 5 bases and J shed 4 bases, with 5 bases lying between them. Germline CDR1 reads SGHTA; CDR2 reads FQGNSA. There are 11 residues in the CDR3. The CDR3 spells CASSPGETQYF. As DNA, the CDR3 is TGTGCCAGCAGCCCAGGAGAGACCCAGTACTTC.

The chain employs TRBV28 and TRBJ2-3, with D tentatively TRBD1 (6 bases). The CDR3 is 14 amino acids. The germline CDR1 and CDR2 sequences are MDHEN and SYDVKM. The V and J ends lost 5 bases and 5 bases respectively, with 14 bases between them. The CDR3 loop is CASSEGVGGDTQYF. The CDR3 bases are TGTGCCAGCAGTGAGGGGGTGGGTGGAGATACGCAGTATTTT.

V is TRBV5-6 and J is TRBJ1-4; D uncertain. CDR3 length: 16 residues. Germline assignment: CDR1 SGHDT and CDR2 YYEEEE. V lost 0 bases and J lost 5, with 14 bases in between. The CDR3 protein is CASSLAENRINEKLFF. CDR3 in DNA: TGTGCCAGCAGCTTGGCGGAAAACAGAATAAATGAAAAACTGTTTTTT.